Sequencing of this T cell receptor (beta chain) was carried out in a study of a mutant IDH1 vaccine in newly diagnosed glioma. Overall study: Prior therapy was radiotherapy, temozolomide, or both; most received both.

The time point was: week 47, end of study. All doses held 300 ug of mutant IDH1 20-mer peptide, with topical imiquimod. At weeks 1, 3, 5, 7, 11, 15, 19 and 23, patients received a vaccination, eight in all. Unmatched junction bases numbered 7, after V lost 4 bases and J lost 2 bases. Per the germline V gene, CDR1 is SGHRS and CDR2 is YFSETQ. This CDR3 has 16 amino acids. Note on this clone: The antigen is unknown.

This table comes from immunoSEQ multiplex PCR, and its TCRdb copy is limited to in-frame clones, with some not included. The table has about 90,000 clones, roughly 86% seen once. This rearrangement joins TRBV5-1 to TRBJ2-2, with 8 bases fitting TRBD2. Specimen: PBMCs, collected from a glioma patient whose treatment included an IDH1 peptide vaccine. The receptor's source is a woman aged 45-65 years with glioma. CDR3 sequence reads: CASSPGAGGNTGELFF. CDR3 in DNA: TGCGCCAGCAGCCCCGGGGCGGGGGGCAACACCGGGGAGCTGTTTTTT.